This TCR beta chain was captured in a study of human versus mouse CDR3 diversity and MHC coevolution. Whole-study context: Each sample yielded about 0.6 x 10^7 to 1.8 x 10^7 valid reads.

Notes on this clone: Its antigen remains unidentified.

Germline V gene data show CDR1 as SEHNR and CDR2 as FQNEAQ (reference sequence). V was pared by 6 bases and J by 9 bases, with 9 bases of the junction left unmatched. This CDR3 comprises 14 residues. General study results and limits: By iCHAO1, human TCR beta clonotypes numbered approximately 1.5 million, the most. Among all groups, most of the three human donors showed least clonal inequality.

The protocol was immunoSEQ multiplex PCR, while the TCRdb copy is restricted to in-frame clones and leaves out a portion. The sample lists roughly 80,000 clones, 85% to 95% occurring once. Sequenced sample: naive CD4+ T cells from blood. Subset in this sample: CD45RO-negative CD62L-positive naive CD4 T cells. V is TRBV7-9 and J is TRBJ2-1; 9 bases map to TRBD2. The clonotype comes from a person aged 25-75 years in good health. The CDR3 region is CASRVGGTSTEQFF. The CDR3 DNA is TGTGCCAGCAGAGTGGGCGGGACTAGCACTGAGCAGTTCTTC.